This TCR beta chain was profiled in a study of blood T cell repertoires in COVID-19. Authors' processing steps: By means of reference gene primer amplification, nucleated cell counts were estimated. The table came from immunoSEQ multiplex PCR; TCRdb's copy has only in-frame clones and leaves some out. V and J calls and clone size follow that table, whereas D and trimming were derived from the DNA. The repertoire holds fewer than 500,000 clones, with about nine tenths as singletons. Germline CDR1 reads SGHKS; CDR2 reads YYEKEE (reference sequence). The length of the CDR3 is 16 residues. V lost 4 bases to trimming and J lost 0 bases, with 14 bases between them. The study recruited people aged about 18 to 89 years across some 23 US areas. Donors of Cohort 3 who recovered were those that had two negative PCRs, clearance, or symptom resolution.

This clonotype was obtained from a woman under 30 who had recovered from COVID-19. This chain joins TRBV5-5 and TRBJ1-3, with a weak D call TRBD1 (5 bases). Material: PBMCs or T cells enriched from blood (not recorded which). CDR3 nucleotide sequence: TGTGCCAGCAGCAGCCGGGACTCGAGCTCTGGAAACACCATATATTTT. The encoded protein is CASSSRDSSSGNTIYF.